The 8 T cell receptor beta chains listed next were all sequenced from one sample in a study of T cell responses to AZD1222 COVID-19 vaccine. Produced via immunoSEQ multiplex PCR; TCRdb's table is partial and in-frame only. The sample yields 95,000 to 150,000 clones, roughly 89% seen once. This specimen consisted of peripheral blood, obtained on day 0 of AZD1222 vaccination. Receptor source: an adult in good health.

The CDR3, as DNA: TGCGCCAGCAGCTTGCCAAGCTCCTACGAGCAGTACTTC. Translation gives CASSLPSSYEQYF. This chain joins TRBV5-1 and TRBJ2-7; no reliable D call. Trimming removed 1 base at V and 0 bases at J, with 5 bases between. CDR1 and CDR2 (germline): SGHRS, YFSETQ. The length of the CDR3 is 13 residues.

The chain joins TRBV12-2 to TRBJ1-5; the D segment call TRBD1 is taken from the table without a DNA check. TRBV12-2 is reported as a pseudogene. The CDR3 is 15 residues long. This chain's CDR3 is CASLRPPTIDQPQHF. DNA for the CDR3: TGTGCAAGTCTCCGTCCCCCCACAATTGATCAGCCCCAGCATTTT.

This chain uses TRBV5-1 with TRBJ1-3; TRBD1 matches 8 bases. Trimming at V came to 4 bases and at J to 3 bases, leaving 6 bases not matched to a gene. The CDR3 consists of 15 residues. Germline values: CDR1 SGHRS, CDR2 YFSETQ. In DNA form, the CDR3 reads TGCGCCAGCAGCGAAAGACAGGGGCATGGAAACACCATATATTTT. This encodes CASSERQGHGNTIYF.

The V call is TRBV7-8, the J call TRBJ2-7, with D perhaps matching TRBD2 (6 bases). CDR3 size: 13 residues. The germline V and J ends were trimmed by 2 bases and 8 bases, with 13 bases remaining between them. The germline CDR1 and CDR2 sequences are SGHVS and FQNEAQ. The CDR3 DNA sequence: TGTGCCAGCAGCTTACCGCGGGGCCACCAGCAGTACTTC. Translated, it gives CASSLPRGHQQYF.

This clone came up once. The chain couples TRBV7-8 to TRBJ1-1; D gene ambiguous. V lost 5 bases, J lost 1 base, and 8 bases lay in between. The CDR3 is made up of 13 amino acids. Per germline, CDR1 SGHVS and CDR2 FQNEAQ. The CDR3: CASSPFSNTEAFF. CDR3 DNA: TGTGCCAGCAGCCCCTTTTCGAACACTGAAGCTTTCTTT.

V and J are TRBV7-9 and TRBJ2-1, with TRBD2 identical over 10 bases. Per the germline V gene, CDR1 is SEHNR and CDR2 is FQNEAQ (reference sequence). The CDR3 covers 17 residues. V lost 5 bases, J lost 6 bases, and 13 bases stayed unmatched. DNA for the CDR3: TGTGCCAGCAGCCCTGGGGTCGGGACTAGCGCGGCCAATGAGCAGTTCTTC. Translation: CASSPGVGTSAANEQFF.

The V gene is TRBV27, the J gene TRBJ1-6; D is undetermined. This CDR3 spans 14 amino acids. Germline V lookup: CDR1 MNHEY, CDR2 SMNVEV (reference sequence). The V end was cut by 9 bases, the J end by 9 bases, with 18 bases between. CDR3 loop: CASASNHLGSPLHF. CDR3 DNA: TGTGCCAGTGCCTCCAACCATCTGGGTTCACCCCTCCACTTT.

The J gene is TRBJ1-4, the V gene TRBV18; maybe TRBD1 (5 bases). Trimming cost V 3 bases and J 8 bases, with 13 bases left between them. Germline CDR1 KGHSH, CDR2 LQKENI. The CDR3 length is 14 residues. As DNA, the CDR3 is TGTGCCAGCTCACCCTCGAGGGACGGGGAAAAACTGTTTTTT. This gives the protein CASSPSRDGEKLFF.